This T cell receptor (beta chain) emerged from a study of cytomegalovirus exposure and HLA in healthy donors. A multiplex PCR was run with 60 Vbeta primers and 13 Jbeta primers. Measured with immunoSEQ multiplex PCR; TCRdb has only the in-frame clones, and not every one. The data contain around 220,000 clones, approximately 83% of them seen just once; the ten biggest clones take up 1.4%. The V gene's germline CDR1 is SEHNR and CDR2 FQNEAQ (reference sequence). This CDR3 spans 11 amino acids. The V end lost 6 bases, the J end lost 10 bases, and 10 bases lay between the germline ends. V and J are TRBV7-9 and TRBJ2-1; weak D call: TRBD2 (6 bases). The TCR comes from a girl between 10 and 17 years old in good health and CMV-seronegative. What was sequenced was PBMCs. The CDR3 coding sequence is TGTGCCAGCAGGCCCGGGGGAGAGCAGTTCTTC. This codes for CASRPGGEQFF.